Below are 32 T cell receptor beta chains sequenced from a single sample in a study of T-cell memory formation after mild COVID-19. TCRdb re-derived calls from the 5' RACE reads in MiXCR, one entry per CDR3 protein. The sample gives 300,000 to 400,000 distinct CDR3 sequences, around 27% of which show up once; less than 15% is in the top ten. Sequencing was carried out using PBMCs or a T cell subset sorted from them (not recorded which). These receptors were collected from an adult woman who had mild COVID-19 (a few samples of this study predate the infection). Cell type and time point are not known.

The rearrangement joins TRBV7-2 to TRBJ2-3; 14 nucleotides agree with TRBD2. J gave up 5 bases and V 1 base, and 14 bases lay outside the gene matches. Per the germline V gene, CDR1 is SGHTA and CDR2 is FQGNSA. CDR3 length: 20 residues. The CDR3 is CASSLERGEGLAGDIDTQYF. The CDR3 region has the DNA TGTGCCAGCAGCTTAGAAAGGGGCGAGGGACTAGCGGGAGATATAGATACGCAGTATTTT.

The gene calls are TRBV20-1 and TRBJ2-5; no clear D. The V and J ends lost 4 bases and 2 bases respectively, with 11 bases between them. The germline V gene encodes CDR1 DFQATT and CDR2 SNEGSKA (reference sequence). This CDR3 has 13 amino acids. In DNA, the CDR3 is TGCAGTGCTAAAAAACCCTTTCAAGAGACCCAGTACTTC. Its protein product is CSAKKPFQETQYF.

This clonotype was seen a few times. This chain uses TRBV5-1 with TRBJ2-7; 11 bases match TRBD1. The CDR3 has 16 residues. The V segment lost 4 bases and the J segment 4 bases; nucleotides outside the gene matches: 10. Germline V gene lookup returns CDR1 SGHRS and CDR2 YFSETQ. In nucleotides, the CDR3 is TGCGCCAGCAGCGCCCCCCGGGACAGGGGGACATACGAGCAGTACTTC. Encoded protein: CASSAPRDRGTYEQYF.

The rearrangement joins TRBV11-2 to TRBJ2-1; 9 nucleotides line up with TRBD2. CDR3 length: 17 residues. Germline trimming cut 6 bases from V and 1 base from J; bases unmatched to any gene: 10. CDR1 SGHAT and CDR2 FQNNGV come from the germline V gene. CDR3 in amino acids: CASRQQPSGKSYNEQFF. The CDR3 bases are TGTGCCAGCAGGCAGCAGCCTAGCGGGAAGTCCTACAATGAGCAGTTCTTC. Variable domain in full (rest from reference TRBV11-2 and TRBJ2-1): EAGVAQSPRYKIIEKRQSVAFWCNPISGHATLYWYQQILGQGPKLLIQFQNNGVVDDSQLPKDRFSAERLKGVDSTLKIQPAKLEDSAVYLCASRQQPSGKSYNEQFFGPGTRLTVL.

J is TRBJ2-3 and V is TRBV7-2; possible D gene TRBD2, 5 bases. The V end lost 3 bases, the J end lost 10 bases, and 14 bases lay between the germline ends. This CDR3 has 13 amino acids. Germline V CDR1 and CDR2: SGHTA, FQGNSA. CDR3 DNA sequence: TGTGCCAGCAGCTTGGCTAATTCCGGGGCGCAGTATTTT. Translation: CASSLANSGAQYF.

This clonotype has only a few counts. The V and J genes are TRBV14 and TRBJ1-1, with 7 bases aligning to TRBD1. CDR1 is SGHDN, CDR2 FVKESK, per germline. Losses at the gene ends were 3 bases for V and 0 bases for J; bases not matched to a gene: 1. CDR3 length: 14 amino acids. The CDR3 bases are TGTGCCAGCAGCCAGGACAGGATGAACACTGAAGCTTTCTTT. Translating it yields CASSQDRMNTEAFF.

This clonotype was counted a single time. This rearrangement joins TRBV24-1 to TRBJ2-7; 7 nucleotides line up with TRBD1. The CDR3 spans 20 residues. V lost 3 bases and J lost 3; bases outside the gene matches: 22. The germline V gene has CDR1 KGHDR and CDR2 SFDVKD. CDR3 protein: CATSDLPPKLTDRDGYEQYF. The CDR3 bases are TGTGCCACCAGTGATCTTCCACCGAAGTTAACCGACAGGGATGGCTACGAGCAGTACTTC.

The chain couples TRBV5-1 to TRBJ2-7; D is uncertain. This CDR3 has 12 amino acids. Germline V gene lookup returns CDR1 SGHRS and CDR2 YFSETQ. Trimming cost V 5 bases and J 6 bases, with 12 bases left between them. The CDR3 nucleotides are TGCGCCAGCAGTCCCCGGATAGCCGAGCAGTACTTC. This encodes CASSPRIAEQYF.

V is TRBV12-3 or TRBV12-4 and J is TRBJ2-3; 7 nucleotides agree with TRBD2. This CDR3 is 13 amino acids long. Trimming removed 8 bases from V and 3 bases from J; junction bases left unmatched: 5. The CDR3 nucleotides read TGTGCCAGCCGGGGGGATGGAACAGATACGCAGTATTTT. This codes for CASRGDGTDTQYF.

This clonotype was picked up a small number of times. The chain employs TRBV5-5 and TRBJ1-1; D not resolved. Trimming removed 5 bases at V and 0 bases at J, with 14 bases between. Germline loops: CDR1 SGHKS, CDR2 YYEKEE (reference sequence). The CDR3 loop spans 15 amino acids. Written as DNA, the CDR3 is TGTGCCAGCAGTTCACAGACCCAGTTGAACACTGAAGCTTTCTTT. It specifies CASSSQTQLNTEAFF.

This clonotype has more than one count but fewer than ten. The chain couples TRBV4-1 to TRBJ2-7; D is undetermined. The germline CDR1 and CDR2 sequences are MGHRA and YSYEKL. The length of the CDR3 is 14 residues. V was trimmed by 1 base and J by 0 bases, leaving 7 bases between them. The CDR3 bases are TGCGCCAGCAGCCAAGTCCAGTACTCCTACGAGCAGTACTTC. This translates into CASSQVQYSYEQYF.

The V call is TRBV12-3 or TRBV12-4, the J call TRBJ1-3; 7 positions match TRBD1. With 6 bases clipped from V and 3 bases from J, the junction kept 2 bases outside the gene matches. The CDR3 contains 13 residues. The CDR3 nucleotides read TGTGCCAGCAGATACAGGGGTGGAAACACCATATATTTT. It yields the protein CASRYRGGNTIYF.

This chain connects TRBV12-3 or TRBV12-4 to TRBJ2-1; perhaps TRBD2 as D (5 bases). Trimming left V 6 bases short and J 5 bases short, with 11 bases between. CDR3 length: 13 residues. Here the CDR3 reads CASSSDFHNEQFF. The CDR3 nucleotides are TGTGCCAGCAGCTCGGACTTTCACAATGAGCAGTTCTTC.

This clonotype was detected many times. This rearrangement joins TRBV6-2 or TRBV6-3 to TRBJ2-2; the D is unclear. Trimming took 2 bases from V and 2 from J, leaving 3 bases between them. The V gene's germline CDR1 is MNHEY and CDR2 SVGEGT. There are 13 residues in the CDR3. In nucleotides, the CDR3 is TGTGCCAGCAGTTACCTCAACACCGGGGAGCTGTTTTTT. As protein: CASSYLNTGELFF.

This clonotype was observed a few times. The gene calls are TRBV7-3 and TRBJ2-7, with D tentatively TRBD1 or TRBD2 (6 bases each). The CDR3 consists of 14 residues. Germline V gene data show CDR1 as SGHTA and CDR2 as FQGTGA. The V gene lost 1 base and the J gene lost 5 bases, with 12 bases spanning the gap. In nucleotides, the CDR3 is TGTGCCAGCAGCTTAAGAGGGGGGCTCCACGAGCAGTACTTC. Protein product: CASSLRGGLHEQYF.

This chain links TRBV4-1 with TRBJ2-3, with 7 bases aligning to TRBD1. With V trimmed by 3 bases and J by 1 base, 4 bases remained unmatched. Germline assignment: CDR1 MGHRA and CDR2 YSYEKL. The CDR3 has 15 amino acids. The CDR3 coding sequence is TGCGCCAGCAGCCAGACAGGGTGGGGCACAGATACGCAGTATTTT. Translating gives CASSQTGWGTDTQYF.

This clonotype was seen only once. J is TRBJ1-2 and V is TRBV28; 7 bases fit TRBD1. The CDR3 has 15 amino acids. Germline assignment: CDR1 MDHEN and CDR2 SYDVKM. Trimming cost V 2 bases and J 5 bases; bases outside gene matches: 8. This CDR3 is CASSLVRGPGYGYTF. For the CDR3, the DNA is TGTGCCAGCAGTTTAGTGAGGGGGCCGGGGTATGGCTACACCTTC.

This rearrangement joins TRBV7-8 to TRBJ1-5, with 9 nucleotides matching TRBD1. Per germline, CDR1 SGHVS and CDR2 FQNEAQ. J lost 3 bases, V lost 0 bases, and 3 bases had no gene match. The CDR3 is 16 amino acids. The CDR3 here is CASSLAGQGNNQPQHF. In nucleotides, the CDR3 is TGTGCCAGCAGCTTAGCGGGACAGGGTAACAATCAGCCCCAGCATTTT.

The J gene is TRBJ1-2, the V gene TRBV4-1, with D uncertain. The germline V and J ends were trimmed by 2 bases and 8 bases, with 15 bases remaining between them. CDR3 length equals 14 residues. Per germline, CDR1 MGHRA and CDR2 YSYEKL. The CDR3 region has the DNA TGCGCCAGCAGCCAACAAGGAGGGTTGATCGGCTACACCTTC. This encodes CASSQQGGLIGYTF.

The chain is built from TRBV2 and TRBJ2-4, with 9 bases aligning to TRBD2. This CDR3 comprises 15 residues. Germline values: CDR1 SNHLY, CDR2 FYNNEI. V was pared by 8 bases and J by 4 bases, with 9 bases of the junction left unmatched. The CDR3 region has the DNA TGTGCCAGCGGAAGACTAGCGGCCCGAAAAAACATTCAGTACTTC. This translates into CASGRLAARKNIQYF.

This clonotype was observed a few times. This rearrangement joins TRBV4-3 to TRBJ1-4, with D unresolved. The CDR3 runs to 14 residues. The V gene's germline CDR1 is LGHNA and CDR2 YSLEER. The V end lost 2 bases, the J end lost 3 bases, and 7 bases lay between the germline ends. The CDR3 coding sequence is TGCGCCAGCAGCCAAAGTCTGGCTAATGAAAAACTGTTTTTT. Residues: CASSQSLANEKLFF.

This clonotype has just a few counts. The chain joins TRBV20-1 to TRBJ2-3; 14 nucleotides agree with TRBD2. V lost 6 bases to trimming and J lost 10 bases; unmatched junction nucleotides: 12. CDR3 length: 15 residues. The V gene's germline CDR1 is DFQATT and CDR2 SNEGSKA (reference sequence). The chain's CDR3 is CSAHKTSGRAGAQYF. DNA for the CDR3: TGCAGTGCCCATAAGACTAGCGGGAGGGCGGGGGCGCAGTATTTT.

The chain carries TRBV5-1 and TRBJ2-7; 11 nucleotides match TRBD2. After removal of 4 bases from V and 6 bases from J, the junction contained 6 bases not matched to a gene. This CDR3 region has 14 residues. Germline loops: CDR1 SGHRS, CDR2 YFSETQ. DNA of the CDR3: TGCGCCAGCAGCCGTCTAGCGGGAGGAGCCGAGCAGTACTTC. Translation gives CASSRLAGGAEQYF.

CDR3 region: CATSTDRSGAEAFF. CDR3 sequence (DNA): TGTGCCACAAGTACCGACAGGTCGGGGGCTGAAGCTTTCTTT. The chain employs TRBV27 and TRBJ1-1, with D perhaps matching TRBD1 (6 bases). Germline values: CDR1 MNHEY, CDR2 SMNVEV (reference sequence). Trimming shortened V by 10 bases and J by 6 bases, and 21 bases separated the two germline ends. The CDR3 runs to 14 residues.

The chain carries TRBV5-1 and TRBJ2-1, with unresolved D. Trimming stripped 4 bases from V and 2 bases from J, with 13 bases between. Per the germline V gene, CDR1 is SGHRS and CDR2 is YFSETQ. This CDR3 spans 15 amino acids. The CDR3 nucleotides read TGCGCCAGCAGCCCCGGACGGCGTACCTACAATGAGCAGTTCTTC. This encodes CASSPGRRTYNEQFF.

This clonotype showed up just once. V is TRBV5-1 and J is TRBJ1-4; 8 bases match TRBD1. Germline CDR1 reads SGHRS; CDR2 reads YFSETQ. V shed 4 bases and J 4 bases; nucleotides not matched to a gene: 9. The CDR3 extends over 16 amino acids. The CDR3 sequence: CASSPGQVDGNEKLFF. The DNA for the CDR3 is TGCGCCAGCAGCCCGGGACAGGTCGATGGTAATGAAAAACTGTTTTTT.

The chain couples TRBV20-1 to TRBJ2-1; 11 bases align to TRBD2. The CDR3 loop spans 16 amino acids. Germline CDR1 is DFQATT and CDR2 is SNEGSKA (reference sequence). With 3 bases clipped from V and 5 bases from J, the junction kept 9 bases outside the gene matches. The CDR3 coding sequence is TGCAGTGCTAGGAGCCCCCTAGCGGGGGGACACAATGAGCAGTTCTTC. It translates to CSARSPLAGGHNEQFF.

The chain uses TRBV11-2 and TRBJ1-6; D is uncertain. Trimming shortened V by 5 bases and J by 10 bases, and 15 bases separated the two germline ends. The CDR3 totals 14 residues. The germline V gene encodes CDR1 SGHAT and CDR2 FQNNGV. CDR3 DNA sequence: TGTGCCAGCAGCCCCATTCCAGGCGCCTCACCCCTCCACTTT. It yields the protein CASSPIPGASPLHF.

The sample holds many counts of this clonotype. V and J are TRBV7-2 and TRBJ2-1, with D possibly matching TRBD2 (5 bases). Trimming shortened V by 3 bases and J by 10 bases, and 10 bases separated the two germline ends. The CDR3 totals 12 residues. The V gene's germline CDR1 is SGHTA and CDR2 FQGNSA. The CDR3 sequence is CASSFRGPEQFF. CDR3 DNA: TGTGCCAGCAGCTTCCGGGGTCCGGAGCAGTTCTTC.

The chain couples TRBV9 to TRBJ2-5; TRBD2 matches 13 bases. The germline V gene encodes CDR1 SGDLS and CDR2 YYNGEE. V shed 0 bases and J 4 bases; nucleotides not matched to a gene: 6. The CDR3 runs to 17 residues. CDR3 sequence (DNA): TGTGCCAGCAGCGTAGGTAGGACTAGCGGGAGCAGAGAGACCCAGTACTTC. This encodes CASSVGRTSGSRETQYF.

This clonotype was recorded a few times. This chain links TRBV4-1 with TRBJ1-1; TRBD1 is a possible D gene (5 bases). The CDR3 is 15 residues long. V was trimmed by 1 base and J by 1 base, leaving 10 bases between them. Germline loops: CDR1 MGHRA, CDR2 YSYEKL. DNA for the CDR3: TGCGCCAGCAGCCAAGTCGCAGGGAGGAACACTGAAGCTTTCTTT. Its translation is CASSQVAGRNTEAFF.

This chain connects TRBV12-3 or TRBV12-4 to TRBJ1-3; a possible D gene is TRBD1 (5 bases). Trimming removed 2 bases at V and 0 bases at J, with 14 bases between. This CDR3 spans 17 amino acids. The CDR3, as DNA: TGTGCCAGCAGTTTAAGTCCCCAGGGTTACTCTGGAAACACCATATATTTT. This gives the protein CASSLSPQGYSGNTIYF.